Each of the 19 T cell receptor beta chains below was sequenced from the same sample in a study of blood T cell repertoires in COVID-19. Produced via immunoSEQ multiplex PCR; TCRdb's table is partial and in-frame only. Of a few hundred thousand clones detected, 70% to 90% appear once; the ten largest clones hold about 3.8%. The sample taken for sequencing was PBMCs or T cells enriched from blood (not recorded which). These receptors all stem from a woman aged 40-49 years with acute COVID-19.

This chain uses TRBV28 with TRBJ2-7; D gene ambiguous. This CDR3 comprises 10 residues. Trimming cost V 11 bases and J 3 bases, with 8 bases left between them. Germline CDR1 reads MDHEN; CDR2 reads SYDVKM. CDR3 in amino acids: CASAGYEQYF. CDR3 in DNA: TGTGCCTCAGCAGGCTACGAGCAGTACTTC. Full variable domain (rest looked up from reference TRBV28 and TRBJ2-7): DVKVTQSSRYLVKRTGEKVFLECVQDMDHENMFWYRQDPGLGLRLIYFSYDVKMKEKGDIPEGYSVSREKKERFSLILESASTNQTSMYLCASAGYEQYFGPGTRLTVT.

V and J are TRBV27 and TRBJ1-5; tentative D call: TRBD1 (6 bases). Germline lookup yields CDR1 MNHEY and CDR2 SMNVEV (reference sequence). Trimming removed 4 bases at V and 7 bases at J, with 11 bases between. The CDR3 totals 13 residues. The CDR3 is CASSSRQDQPQHF. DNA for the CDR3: TGTGCCAGCAGTTCCCGACAGGACCAGCCCCAGCATTTT.

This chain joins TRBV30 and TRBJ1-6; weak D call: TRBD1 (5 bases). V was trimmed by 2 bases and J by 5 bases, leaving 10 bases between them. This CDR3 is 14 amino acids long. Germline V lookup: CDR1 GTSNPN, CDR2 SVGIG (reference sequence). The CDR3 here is CAWSLGGNNSPLHF. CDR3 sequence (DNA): TGTGCCTGGAGTTTGGGGGGGAATAATTCACCCCTCCACTTT.

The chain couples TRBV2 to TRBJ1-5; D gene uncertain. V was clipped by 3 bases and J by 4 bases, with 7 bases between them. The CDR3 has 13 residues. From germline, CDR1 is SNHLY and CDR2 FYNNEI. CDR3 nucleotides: TGTGCCAGCAGTGACAGGAATAATCAGCCCCAGCATTTT. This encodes CASSDRNNQPQHF.

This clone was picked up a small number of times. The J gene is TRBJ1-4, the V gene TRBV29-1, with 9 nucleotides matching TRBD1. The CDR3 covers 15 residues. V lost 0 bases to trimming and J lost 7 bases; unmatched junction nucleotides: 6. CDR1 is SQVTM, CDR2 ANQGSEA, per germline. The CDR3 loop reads CSVEEGDRGSEKLFF. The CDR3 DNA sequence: TGCAGCGTTGAAGAAGGTGACAGGGGGAGTGAAAAACTGTTTTTT.

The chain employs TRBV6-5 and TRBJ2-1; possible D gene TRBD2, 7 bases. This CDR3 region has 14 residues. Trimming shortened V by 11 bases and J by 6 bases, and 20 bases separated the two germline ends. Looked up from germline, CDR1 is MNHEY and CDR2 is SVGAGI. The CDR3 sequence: CAGARGPGGNEQFF. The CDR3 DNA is TGTGCCGGTGCGCGGGGGCCGGGGGGCAATGAGCAGTTCTTC.

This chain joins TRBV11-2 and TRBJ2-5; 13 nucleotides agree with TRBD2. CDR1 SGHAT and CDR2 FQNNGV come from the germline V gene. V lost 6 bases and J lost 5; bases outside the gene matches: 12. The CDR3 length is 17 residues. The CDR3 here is CASSSSRTSGRRETQYF. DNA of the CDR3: TGTGCCAGCAGTTCAAGCCGGACTAGCGGGAGACGTGAGACCCAGTACTTC. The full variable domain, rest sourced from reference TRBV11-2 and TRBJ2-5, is EAGVAQSPRYKIIEKRQSVAFWCNPISGHATLYWYQQILGQGPKLLIQFQNNGVVDDSQLPKDRFSAERLKGVDSTLKIQPAKLEDSAVYLCASSSSRTSGRRETQYFGPGTRLLVL.

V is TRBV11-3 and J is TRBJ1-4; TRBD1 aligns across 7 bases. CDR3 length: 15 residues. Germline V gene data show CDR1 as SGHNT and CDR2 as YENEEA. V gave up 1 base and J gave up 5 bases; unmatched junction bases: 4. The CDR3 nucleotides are TGTGCCAGCAGCTTAGGTGGGACAGCAAATGAAAAACTGTTTTTT. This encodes CASSLGGTANEKLFF.

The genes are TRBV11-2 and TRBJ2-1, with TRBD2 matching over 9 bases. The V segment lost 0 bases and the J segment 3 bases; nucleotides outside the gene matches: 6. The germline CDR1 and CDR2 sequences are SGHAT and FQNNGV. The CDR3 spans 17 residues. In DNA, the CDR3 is TGTGCCAGCAGCTTAGAGGGTAGCGGGAGCCTCTACAATGAGCAGTTCTTC. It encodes CASSLEGSGSLYNEQFF.

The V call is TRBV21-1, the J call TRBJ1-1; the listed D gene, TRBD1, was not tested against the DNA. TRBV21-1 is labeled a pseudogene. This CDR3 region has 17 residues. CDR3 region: CASSKEVSPRQGTEAFF. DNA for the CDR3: TGTGCCAGCAGCAAAGAAGTATCCCCACGCCAGGGCACTGAAGCTTTCTTT.

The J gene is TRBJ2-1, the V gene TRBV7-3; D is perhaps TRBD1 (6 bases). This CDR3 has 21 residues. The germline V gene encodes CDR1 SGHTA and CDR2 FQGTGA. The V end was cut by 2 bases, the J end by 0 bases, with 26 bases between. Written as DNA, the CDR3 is TGTGCCAGCAGCTTACCCCCTAGGTCGCGTGGGGGCCGAAGCTCCTACAATGAGCAGTTCTTC. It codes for CASSLPPRSRGGRSSYNEQFF.

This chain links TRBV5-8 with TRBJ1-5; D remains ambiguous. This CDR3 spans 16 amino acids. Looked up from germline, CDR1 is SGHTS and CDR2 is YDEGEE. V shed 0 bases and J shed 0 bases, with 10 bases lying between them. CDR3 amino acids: CASSLARGDSNQPQHF. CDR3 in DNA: TGTGCCAGCAGCTTGGCCCGCGGGGATAGCAATCAGCCCCAGCATTTT. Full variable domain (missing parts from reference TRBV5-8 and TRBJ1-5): EAGVTQSPTHLIKTRGQQATLRCSPISGHTSVYWYQQALGLGLQFLLWYDEGEERNRGNFPPRFSGRQFPNYSSELNVNALELEDSALYLCASSLARGDSNQPQHFGDGTRLSIL.

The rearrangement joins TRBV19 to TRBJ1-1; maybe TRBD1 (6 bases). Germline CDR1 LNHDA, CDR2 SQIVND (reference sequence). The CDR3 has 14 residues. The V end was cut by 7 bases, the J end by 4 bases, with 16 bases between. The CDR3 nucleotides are TGTGCCAGTACCCCACAGGGTCTTAGCACTGAAGCTTTCTTT. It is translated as CASTPQGLSTEAFF.

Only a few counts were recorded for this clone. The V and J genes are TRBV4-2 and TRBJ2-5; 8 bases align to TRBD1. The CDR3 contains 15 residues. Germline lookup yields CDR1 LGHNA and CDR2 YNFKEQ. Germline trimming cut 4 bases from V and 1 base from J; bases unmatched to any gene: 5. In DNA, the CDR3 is TGTGCCAGCAGCCCCGGACAGGGTCCCCAAGAGACCCAGTACTTC. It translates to CASSPGQGPQETQYF.

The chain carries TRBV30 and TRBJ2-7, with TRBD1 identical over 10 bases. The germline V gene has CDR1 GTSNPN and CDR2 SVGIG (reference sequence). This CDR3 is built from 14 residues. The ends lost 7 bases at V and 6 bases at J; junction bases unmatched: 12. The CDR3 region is CALWGGQGTTEQYF. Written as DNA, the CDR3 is TGTGCCTTGTGGGGGGGACAGGGGACTACCGAGCAGTACTTC. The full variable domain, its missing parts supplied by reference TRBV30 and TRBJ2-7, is SQTIHQWPATLVQPVGSPLSLECTVEGTSNPNLYWYRQAAGRGLQLLFYSVGIGQISSEVPQNLSASRPQDRQFILSSKKLLLSDSGFYLCALWGGQGTTEQYFGPGTRLTVT.

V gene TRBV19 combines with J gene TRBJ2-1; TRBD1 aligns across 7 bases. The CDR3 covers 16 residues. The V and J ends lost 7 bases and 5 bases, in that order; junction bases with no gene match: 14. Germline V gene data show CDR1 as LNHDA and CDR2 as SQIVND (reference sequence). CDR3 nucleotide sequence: TGTGCCAGTAAGACATCCCGGGACAGAGCGAACAATGAGCAGTTCTTC. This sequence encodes CASKTSRDRANNEQFF.

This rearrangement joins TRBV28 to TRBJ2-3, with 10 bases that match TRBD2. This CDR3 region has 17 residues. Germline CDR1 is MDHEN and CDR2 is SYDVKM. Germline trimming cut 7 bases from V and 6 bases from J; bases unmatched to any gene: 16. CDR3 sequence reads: CASIDPRLAGVSDTQYF. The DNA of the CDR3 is TGTGCCAGCATCGATCCGAGGCTAGCGGGAGTGTCCGATACGCAGTATTTT.

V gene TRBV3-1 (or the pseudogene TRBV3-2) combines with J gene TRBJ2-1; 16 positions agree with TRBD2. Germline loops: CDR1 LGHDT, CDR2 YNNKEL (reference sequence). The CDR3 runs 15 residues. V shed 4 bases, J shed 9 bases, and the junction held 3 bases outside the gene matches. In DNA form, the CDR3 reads TGTGCCAGCAGCCCCGGGACTAGCGGGAGGGGTGAGCAGTTCTTC. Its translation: CASSPGTSGRGEQFF.

The DNA for the CDR3 is TGCAGCGTTGAACACAGGAATAGCAATCAGCCCCAGCATTTT. This gives the protein CSVEHRNSNQPQHF. The V call is TRBV29-1, the J call TRBJ1-5; D may be TRBD1 (5 bases). Trimming pared 2 bases from V and 0 bases from J, leaving 8 bases between. The CDR3 extends over 14 amino acids. Germline V gene lookup returns CDR1 SQVTM and CDR2 ANQGSEA.